A single sample is the source of the 14 T cell receptor beta chains below, sequenced in a study of cytomegalovirus exposure and HLA in healthy donors. In the PCR, 60 Vbeta and 13 Jbeta primers were used. Clones were sequenced by immunoSEQ multiplex PCR, and TCRdb holds only the in-frame ones, with some missing. The sample yields under 150,000 clones, of which the top ten take up 2% to 3%. Sequencing input: PBMCs. Receptor source: a man in his forties or fifties in good health and CMV-seronegative.

V usage is TRBV19 and J usage is TRBJ2-7; 7 positions agree with TRBD1. V was pared by 6 bases and J by 3 bases, with 11 bases of the junction left unmatched. The CDR3 is 15 residues long. CDR1 is LNHDA and CDR2 is SQIVND in the germline V gene (reference sequence). The CDR3: CASSRYRDSNYEQYF. In nucleotides, the CDR3 is TGTGCCAGTAGCAGATACCGGGACAGCAACTACGAGCAGTACTTC. The variable domain in full, completed from reference TRBV19 and TRBJ2-7, reads DGGITQSPKYLFRKEGQNVTLSCEQNLNHDAMYWYRQDPGQGLRLIYYSQIVNDFQKGDIAEGYSVSREKKESFPLTVTSAQKNPTAFYLCASSRYRDSNYEQYFGPGTRLTVT.

V gene TRBV2 combines with J gene TRBJ1-5; TRBD1 matches 7 bases. V was pared by 6 bases and J by 3 bases, with 8 bases of the junction left unmatched. The CDR3 has 15 residues. Germline loops: CDR1 SNHLY, CDR2 FYNNEI. The CDR3 sequence: CASRRTGAYNQPQHF. The DNA of the CDR3 is TGTGCCAGCAGGAGAACAGGGGCCTACAATCAGCCCCAGCATTTT.

This CDR3 is CASSERDRGWAYF. CDR3 DNA: TGTGCCAGCAGCGAACGGGACAGGGGGTGGGCGTACTTC. V gene TRBV7-8 combines with J gene TRBJ2-7, with 11 bases aligning to TRBD1. V was clipped by 5 bases and J by 12 bases; unmatched bases: 9. This CDR3 has 13 amino acids. Germline loops: CDR1 SGHVS, CDR2 FQNEAQ. Drawing the rest from reference TRBV7-8 and TRBJ2-7, the complete variable domain is GAGVSQSPRYKVAKRGQDVALRCDPISGHVSLFWYQQALGQGPEFLTYFQNEAQLDKSGLPSDRFFAERPEGSVSTLKIQRTQQEDSAVYLCASSERDRGWAYFGPGTRLTVT.

V and J are TRBV4-2 and TRBJ1-6; unclear D gene. V lost 0 bases to trimming and J lost 10 bases, with 13 bases between them. The CDR3 loop spans 15 amino acids. Germline CDR1 is LGHNA and CDR2 is YNFKEQ. The CDR3 sequence is CASSQEVKSGSPLHF. The CDR3 DNA follows: TGTGCCAGCAGCCAAGAGGTCAAAAGCGGATCACCCCTCCACTTT.

The chain combines TRBV4-3 with TRBJ2-5; weak D call: TRBD1 (6 bases). The tail of the sequence fits TRBJ2-7 better, so the J call may be wrong. CDR3 length: 13 residues. Germline V gene sequence: CDR1 LGHNA, CDR2 YSLEER. CDR3 nucleotides: TGCGCCAGCAGCCGCCTGACAGGAGACGAGCAGTACTTC. Encoded protein: CASSRLTGDEQYF.

This chain connects TRBV5-6 to TRBJ2-7, with 9 bases identical to TRBD1. Germline V lookup: CDR1 SGHDT, CDR2 YYEEEE. The length of the CDR3 is 17 residues. The V segment lost 3 bases and the J segment 10 bases; nucleotides outside the gene matches: 20. The CDR3 DNA is TGTGCCAGCAGCTCCTATCGTACCGGGACAGGGAGAACTTCCCAGTACTTC. Translation: CASSSYRTGTGRTSQYF.

The chain is built from TRBV10-3 and TRBJ1-1, with 8 bases aligning to TRBD1. This CDR3 contains 13 residues. Per the germline V gene, CDR1 is ENHRY and CDR2 is SYGVKD. J gave up 9 bases and V 0 bases, and 3 bases lay outside the gene matches. Written as DNA, the CDR3 is TGTGCCATCAGTGAGTCACAGGGGGTTAAAGCTTTCTTT. Encoded protein: CAISESQGVKAFF.

CDR3 amino acids: CASSISTGLMNTEAFF. In nucleotides, the CDR3 is TGTGCCAGTAGTATATCGACAGGTCTCATGAACACTGAAGCTTTCTTT. The rearrangement joins TRBV19 to TRBJ1-1; D perhaps matches TRBD1 (6 bases). The CDR3 contains 16 residues. The germline V gene has CDR1 LNHDA and CDR2 SQIVND (reference sequence). Trimming left V 2 bases short and J 0 bases short, with 13 bases between.

This chain uses TRBV6-6 with TRBJ1-3; TRBD1 agrees at 9 bases. Germline CDR1 reads MNHNY; CDR2 reads SVGAGI (reference sequence). The V segment lost 4 bases and the J segment 4 bases; nucleotides outside the gene matches: 5. The CDR3 is made up of 15 amino acids. CDR3 residues: CASSLTGGRGNTIYF. In DNA form, the CDR3 reads TGTGCCAGCAGTTTGACAGGGGGGAGGGGAAACACCATATATTTT.

The chain combines TRBV7-2 with TRBJ2-2; TRBD2 agrees at 13 bases. Germline V CDR1 and CDR2: SGHTA, FQGNSA. The CDR3 is 17 amino acids. Trimming at V came to 6 bases and at J to 0 bases, leaving 4 bases not matched to a gene. DNA for the CDR3: TGTGCCAGCAGACGGACTAGCGGGGGACCGAACACCGGGGAGCTGTTTTTT. Its protein product is CASRRTSGGPNTGELFF. Full variable domain (rest looked up from reference TRBV7-2 and TRBJ2-2): GAGVSQSPSNKVTEKGKDVELRCDPISGHTALYWYRQSLGQGLEFLIYFQGNSAPDKSGLPSDRFSAERTGGSVSTLTIQRTQQEDSAVYLCASRRTSGGPNTGELFFGEGSRLTVL.

J is TRBJ2-7 and V is TRBV7-2; D may be TRBD1 (5 bases). Trimming took off 0 bases at V and 3 bases at J, with 9 bases between the two ends. CDR1 is SGHTA and CDR2 is FQGNSA in the germline V gene. The CDR3 contains 14 residues. The CDR3: CASSLAQGNYEQYF. CDR3 DNA sequence: TGTGCCAGCAGCTTAGCCCAGGGTAACTACGAGCAGTACTTC. Drawing the rest from reference TRBV7-2 and TRBJ2-7, the complete variable domain is GAGVSQSPSNKVTEKGKDVELRCDPISGHTALYWYRQSLGQGLEFLIYFQGNSAPDKSGLPSDRFSAERTGGSVSTLTIQRTQQEDSAVYLCASSLAQGNYEQYFGPGTRLTVT.

The chain carries TRBV5-4 and TRBJ1-2, with D maybe TRBD1 (6 bases). CDR3 length: 14 residues. The V end lost 0 bases, the J end lost 5 bases, and 11 bases lay between the germline ends. In germline, CDR1 is SGHNT, CDR2 YYREEE (reference sequence). CDR3 sequence: CASSLDRVGYGYTF. Here the CDR3 DNA reads TGTGCCAGCAGCTTGGACAGGGTAGGGTATGGCTACACCTTC.

The rearrangement links TRBV29-1 to TRBJ2-2; D possibly corresponds to TRBD1 (6 bases). Germline assignment: CDR1 SQVTM and CDR2 ANQGSEA. Trimming took 2 bases from V and 4 from J, leaving 14 bases between them. The CDR3 has 15 amino acids. The CDR3 protein is CSVEFRDTGTGELFF. Written as DNA, the CDR3 is TGCAGCGTTGAATTCAGGGACACAGGCACCGGGGAGCTGTTTTTT.

This chain links TRBV5-1 with TRBJ1-1, with TRBD1 identical over 9 bases. The CDR3 extends over 15 amino acids. Germline CDR1 reads SGHRS; CDR2 reads YFSETQ. Trimming removed 3 bases from V and 1 base from J; junction bases left unmatched: 4. CDR3 loop: CASSWGQGPNTEAFF. CDR3 DNA sequence: TGCGCCAGCAGCTGGGGACAGGGCCCGAACACTGAAGCTTTCTTT.